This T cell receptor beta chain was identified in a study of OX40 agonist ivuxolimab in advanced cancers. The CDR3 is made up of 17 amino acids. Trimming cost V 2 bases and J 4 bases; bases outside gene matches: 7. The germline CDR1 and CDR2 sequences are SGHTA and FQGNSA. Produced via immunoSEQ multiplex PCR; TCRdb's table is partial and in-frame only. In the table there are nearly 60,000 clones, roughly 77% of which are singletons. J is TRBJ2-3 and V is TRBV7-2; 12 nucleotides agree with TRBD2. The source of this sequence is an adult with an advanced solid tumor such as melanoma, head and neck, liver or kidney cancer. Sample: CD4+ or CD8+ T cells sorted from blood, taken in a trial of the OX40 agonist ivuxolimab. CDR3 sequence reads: CASSLLTSGGFADTQYF. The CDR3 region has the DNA TGTGCCAGCAGCTTACTCACTAGCGGGGGGTTCGCAGATACGCAGTATTTT.